A selection of T cell receptor beta chains follows, all from one sample in a study of T-cell reconstitution after alpha-beta-depleted transplantation in children. TCRdb recomputed calls from the PCR reads with MiXCR, one row per CDR3 protein. The top ten hold 27% of the sample, which has roughly 400,000 distinct CDR3 sequences, about 40% seen once. Sequencing was performed on PBMCs, taken before TCRalphabeta/CD19-depleted stem cell transplant. The receptors derive from a girl aged 2 to 9 with aplastic anemia, due to receive a stem cell transplant. Each CDR3 is given with its conserved first and last residue. A D gene is named only where the DNA matches it firmly. Clone size is stated in some rows and not others, as once, few, many or a class when expanded.

v_call	j_call	d_call	clone_size	cdr3_aa	cdr3_nt
TRBV7-2	TRBJ2-5	TRBD1	many	CASATGGRETQYF	TGTGCCAGTGCGACAGGGGGGAGGGAGACCCAGTACTTC
TRBV27	TRBJ2-2	NA	NA	CASQGPAGELFF	TGTGCCAGCCAGGGGCCCGCCGGGGAGCTGTTTTTT
TRBV5-1	TRBJ2-1	NA	NA	CASSFSADPDNEQFF	TGCGCCAGCAGCTTCTCGGCAGATCCGGACAACGAGCAGTTCTTC
TRBV12-3/TRBV12-4	TRBJ2-3	NA	NA	CASRPLTGGPTDTQYF	TGTGCCAGCAGACCTCTCACCGGGGGGCCCACAGATACGCAGTATTTT
TRBV12-3/TRBV12-4	TRBJ2-7	TRBD1	NA	CASRSTGGLSYEQYF	TGTGCCAGCAGATCAACAGGGGGCTTGTCCTACGAGCAGTACTTC
TRBV20-1	TRBJ2-3	NA	NA	CSARDSGPDTQYF	TGCAGTGCTAGAGATTCCGGGCCAGATACGCAGTATTTT
TRBV4-2	TRBJ2-5	TRBD1	few	CASSQRGQVGQETQYF	TGTGCCAGCAGCCAAAGGGGACAGGTGGGGCAAGAGACCCAGTACTTC
TRBV7-2	TRBJ1-5	NA	many	CASSLGAQTSQPQHF	TGTGCCAGCAGCTTAGGGGCCCAGACATCTCAGCCCCAGCATTTT
TRBV10-3	TRBJ2-1	TRBD1	few	CASTGQGEVSEQFF	TGTGCCAGCACGGGACAGGGAGAAGTCAGTGAGCAGTTCTTC
TRBV14	TRBJ2-3	NA	many	CASSQEQRLKTDTQYF	TGTGCCAGCAGCCAAGAACAGAGGCTAAAAACAGATACGCAGTATTTT
TRBV11-1	TRBJ2-3	NA	NA	CASSLTPEGGTPRGTDTQYF	TGTGCCAGCAGTCTTACTCCGGAGGGCGGAACCCCCAGGGGCACAGATACGCAGTATTTT
TRBV24-1	TRBJ2-5	NA	NA	CATSDPGTRPRETQYF	TGTGCCACCAGTGATCCCGGGACCCGGCCCCGGGAGACCCAGTACTTC
TRBV5-1	TRBJ1-4	NA	NA	CASSLSRGTNEKLFF	TGCGCCAGCAGCTTGTCGCGGGGAACTAATGAAAAACTGTTTTTT
TRBV28	TRBJ2-7	NA	NA	CASSFRGRSYEQYF	TGTGCCAGCAGTTTTCGGGGGCGCTCCTACGAGCAGTACTTC
TRBV6-5	TRBJ2-7	TRBD2	NA	CASSYSISARESNEQYF	TGTGCCAGCAGTTACTCGATAAGTGCGCGGGAGTCTAACGAGCAGTACTTC
TRBV12-3/TRBV12-4	TRBJ2-1	NA	NA	CASSFARSEQFF	TGTGCCAGCAGTTTCGCCCGTTCTGAGCAGTTCTTC
TRBV30	TRBJ2-1	NA	NA	CAWKGGRNEQFF	TGTGCCTGGAAGGGTGGGAGGAATGAGCAGTTCTTC
TRBV5-1	TRBJ2-3	NA	few	CASSLPLQGRGDTDTQYF	TGCGCCAGCAGCCTCCCCCTGCAGGGGAGAGGTGACACAGATACGCAGTATTTT
TRBV6-2/TRBV6-3	TRBJ2-1	NA	NA	CASSYGGETYYNEQFF	TGTGCCAGCAGTTATGGGGGAGAGACCTATTACAATGAGCAGTTCTTC
TRBV15	TRBJ1-6	TRBD1	few	CATSSYRGISPLHF	TGTGCCACCAGCAGCTACAGGGGAATTTCACCCCTCCACTTT
TRBV5-1	TRBJ1-1	TRBD1	NA	CASSPGQGKNTEAFF	TGCGCCAGCAGCCCGGGACAGGGAAAGAACACTGAAGCTTTCTTT
TRBV7-6	TRBJ1-4	NA	many	CASSLGVGYGEKLFF	TGTGCCAGCAGCTTAGGCGTGGGGTATGGTGAAAAACTGTTTTTT
TRBV6-6	TRBJ1-2	NA	NA	CASRSGNYGYTF	TGTGCCAGCCGTTCGGGGAACTATGGCTACACCTTC
TRBV5-1	TRBJ2-7	NA	NA	CASSKTGTSLWQQYF	TGCGCCAGCAGCAAGACCGGGACATCCTTGTGGCAGCAGTACTTC
TRBV29-1	TRBJ2-7	TRBD2	NA	CSVDVLAGVSYEQYF	TGCAGCGTAGATGTGCTAGCGGGAGTTTCCTACGAGCAGTACTTC
TRBV20-1	TRBJ1-4	NA	few	CSASGRTNEKLFF	TGCAGTGCCAGCGGCAGAACTAATGAAAAACTGTTTTTT
TRBV27	TRBJ2-1	NA	NA	CASAASRDNEQFF	TGTGCCAGCGCAGCTAGCAGGGACAATGAGCAGTTCTTC
TRBV27	TRBJ2-1	TRBD1	NA	CASSVPYRGPRDEQFF	TGTGCCAGCAGTGTACCATACAGGGGGCCTCGGGATGAGCAGTTCTTC
TRBV18	TRBJ2-7	TRBD1	NA	CASSPPDRGGYEQYF	TGTGCCAGCTCACCACCGGACAGGGGCGGCTACGAGCAGTACTTC
TRBV7-2	TRBJ2-1	TRBD1	many	CASSSSGTGGYNEQFF	TGTGCCAGCAGCTCGTCCGGGACAGGTGGGTACAATGAGCAGTTCTTC
TRBV6-1	TRBJ1-4	NA	many	CASSEKLGGRNEKLFF	TGTGCCAGCAGTGAAAAGTTGGGCGGCCGGAATGAAAAACTGTTTTTT
TRBV20-1	TRBJ2-7	NA	NA	CSARAVRGSGYEQYF	TGCAGTGCTAGAGCGGTCAGGGGTAGCGGCTACGAGCAGTACTTC
TRBV20-1	TRBJ2-5	NA	NA	CSARDRPHSRGGQETQYF	TGCAGTGCTAGAGATCGCCCGCACAGCAGGGGTGGGCAAGAGACCCAGTACTTC
TRBV6-2/TRBV6-3	TRBJ1-1	NA	NA	CASSFRAGSAEAFF	TGTGCCAGCAGCTTCAGGGCGGGCTCGGCTGAAGCTTTCTTT
TRBV7-8	TRBJ2-3	NA	NA	CASSLVGAGGDTQYF	TGTGCCAGCAGCTTAGTGGGGGCGGGCGGGGATACGCAGTATTTT
TRBV5-1	TRBJ2-1	NA	NA	CASSFRDSLRNEQFF	TGCGCCAGCAGCTTCCGGGACTCCCTGAGGAATGAGCAGTTCTTC
TRBV5-5	TRBJ2-1	TRBD2	NA	CASSLTSGGNEQFF	TGTGCCAGCAGCTTGACTAGCGGGGGGAATGAGCAGTTCTTC
TRBV6-5	TRBJ2-3	NA	NA	CASSFRRVTDTQYF	TGTGCCAGCAGTTTTCGACGGGTCACAGATACGCAGTATTTT
TRBV7-2	TRBJ2-2	NA	many	CASSLGPGELFF	TGTGCCAGCAGCTTAGGGCCCGGGGAGCTGTTTTTT
TRBV4-2	TRBJ2-2	TRBD2	few	CASSQKAPTSGNTGELFF	TGTGCCAGCAGCCAAAAGGCCCCGACTAGCGGGAACACCGGGGAGCTGTTTTTT
TRBV7-9	TRBJ2-7	NA	NA	CASSLDKNEQYF	TGTGCCAGCAGCTTAGATAAGAACGAGCAGTACTTC
TRBV20-1	TRBJ1-6	NA	NA	CSARLGRIYSPLHF	TGCAGTGCTAGGTTGGGAAGGATTTATTCACCCCTCCACTTT
TRBV20-1	TRBJ2-1	TRBD2	many	CSARISSGRLAEQFF	TGCAGTGCTAGGATCTCTAGCGGGAGGCTTGCTGAGCAGTTCTTC